The 14 T cell receptor beta chains below were found in one sample sequenced in a study of CD8 T cells in ankylosing spondylitis. Study results and caveats: Seemingly characteristic of ankylosing spondylitis blood was a TCR beta motif consisting of about 8 highly homologous variants.

TCRdb independently ran MiXCR on the 5' RACE reads; one entry per CDR3 protein. Here the sample spans around 890,000 distinct CDR3 sequences, about 10% being singletons. The antigens these receptors bind are not known. Sequences were obtained from blood, either unsorted or a sorted T cell fraction (not recorded which). The receptors were gathered from a male donor with ankylosing spondylitis.

The V gene is TRBV6-2 or TRBV6-3, the J gene TRBJ1-5, with 9 bases lining up with TRBD1. This CDR3 has 16 residues. With 1 base clipped from V and 7 bases from J, the junction kept 8 bases outside the gene matches. Germline V gene lookup returns CDR1 MNHEY and CDR2 SVGEGT. The CDR3: CASSYWGQGGGQPQHF. CDR3 sequence (DNA): TGTGCCAGCAGTTACTGGGGACAGGGTGGAGGCCAGCCCCAGCATTTT.

This clonotype occurred a few times. The V call is TRBV15, the J call TRBJ1-5, with TRBD1 matching over 8 bases. Germline lookup yields CDR1 LNHNV and CDR2 YYDKDF (reference sequence). V was clipped by 1 base and J by 5 bases; unmatched bases: 7. CDR3 length: 16 residues. CDR3 coding DNA: TGTGCCACCAGCAGAGGTTTGGACAGGGAATATCAGCCCCAGCATTTT. Protein sequence: CATSRGLDREYQPQHF.

Only a few counts were recorded for this clonotype. This rearrangement joins TRBV5-1 to TRBJ1-5; 7 bases are shared with TRBD1. V dropped 4 bases and J dropped 6; count of bases not matched to a gene: 10. The CDR3 runs to 15 residues. Germline CDR1 reads SGHRS; CDR2 reads YFSETQ. The CDR3 reads CASSTGELGGQPQHF. The CDR3 bases are TGCGCCAGCAGCACAGGGGAACTAGGGGGTCAGCCCCAGCATTTT.

This clonotype has a count of ten or more. The chain carries TRBV7-2 and TRBJ1-5, with D possibly TRBD1 on 5 matching bases. Per germline, CDR1 SGHTA and CDR2 FQGNSA. Trimming pared 6 bases from V and 0 bases from J, leaving 12 bases between. The CDR3 extends over 15 amino acids. The CDR3 nucleotides read TGTGCCAGCAGACAGACAGCTTATAGCAATCAGCCCCAGCATTTT. This encodes CASRQTAYSNQPQHF. Combining the CDR3 with reference TRBV7-2 and TRBJ1-5 gives the whole variable domain GAGVSQSPSNKVTEKGKDVELRCDPISGHTALYWYRQSLGQGLEFLIYFQGNSAPDKSGLPSDRFSAERTGGSVSTLTIQRTQQEDSAVYLCASRQTAYSNQPQHFGDGTRLSIL.

The chain couples TRBV20-1 to TRBJ2-5, with TRBD2 matching over 7 bases. The V segment lost 6 bases and the J segment 5 bases; nucleotides outside the gene matches: 12. Germline-derived CDR1 and CDR2 are DFQATT and SNEGSKA (reference sequence). The CDR3 is 14 residues long. Here the CDR3 reads CSARAGVGFETQYF. The CDR3 DNA sequence: TGCAGTGCCCGCGCGGGGGTCGGGTTTGAGACCCAGTACTTC.

This clonotype was counted only a few times. The germline gene is not matched at one end of the junction; a read error may be the cause. The rearrangement uses TRBV6-1 and TRBJ1-1; 7 positions match TRBD1. The CDR3 is made up of 15 amino acids. CDR1 is MNHNS, CDR2 SASEGT, per germline. CDR3: CASGEGARVNTEAFF. The DNA for the CDR3 is TGTGCCAGCGGTGAGGGGGCGAGAGTGAACACTGAAGCTTTCTTT.

This clonotype appeared a few times. The rearrangement uses TRBV6-5 and TRBJ2-1, with D tentatively TRBD2 (5 bases). CDR1 MNHEY and CDR2 SVGAGI come from the germline V gene. CDR3 length: 12 residues. V was cut by 4 bases and J by 8 bases, with 9 bases left in between. The CDR3 DNA is TGTGCCAGCAGTTCTACTAGAGATGAGCAGTTCTTC. The encoded protein is CASSSTRDEQFF.

This clonotype was detected only a few times. V and J are TRBV6-1 and TRBJ2-5; 7 bases are shared with TRBD2. The CDR3 consists of 16 residues. V dropped 4 bases and J dropped 2; count of bases not matched to a gene: 10. Germline V gene sequence: CDR1 MNHNS, CDR2 SASEGT. CDR3 in amino acids: CASSALLGGGQETQYF. DNA for the CDR3: TGTGCCAGCAGTGCGCTTTTGGGCGGGGGACAAGAGACCCAGTACTTC.

J is TRBJ2-5 and V is TRBV4-3; D gene ambiguous. CDR3 length: 16 amino acids. Trimming took off 0 bases at V and 2 bases at J, with 13 bases between the two ends. Germline values: CDR1 LGHNA, CDR2 YSLEER. The CDR3 region has the DNA TGCGCCAGCAGCCAAGATTGGTCGTCAGATCAAGAGACCCAGTACTTC. It translates to CASSQDWSSDQETQYF.

This clonotype is a singleton in its sample. The V and J genes are TRBV20-1 and TRBJ2-3; 8 bases map to TRBD2. CDR1 and CDR2 (germline): DFQATT, SNEGSKA (reference sequence). Germline trimming cut 4 bases from V and 2 bases from J; bases unmatched to any gene: 8. CDR3 length: 15 residues. The CDR3: CSAKKVAGNTDTQYF. The CDR3 bases are TGCAGTGCTAAAAAGGTAGCGGGGAACACAGATACGCAGTATTTT.

A few counts support this clonotype. The V call is TRBV18, the J call TRBJ2-1, with 9 bases fitting TRBD2. Germline loops: CDR1 KGHSH, CDR2 LQKENI. The CDR3 length is 15 residues. The ends lost 0 bases at V and 7 bases at J; junction bases unmatched: 4. CDR3: CASSPPGGRVNEQFF. The CDR3 DNA reads TGTGCCAGCTCACCACCGGGCGGGAGGGTGAATGAGCAGTTCTTC.

This clonotype has a count of ten or more. The chain recombines TRBV20-1 with TRBJ2-1, with 8 bases that match TRBD2. With V trimmed by 7 bases and J by 4 bases, 9 bases remained unmatched. Looked up from germline, CDR1 is DFQATT and CDR2 is SNEGSKA (reference sequence). The CDR3 has 14 amino acids. The CDR3 loop is CSVLAGSTYNEQFF. The CDR3 nucleotides are TGCAGTGTGTTAGCGGGAAGTACGTACAATGAGCAGTTCTTC.

With regard to this clonotype: With a much larger clone just one base away, this may be a read error. The chain couples TRBV7-8 to TRBJ1-2, with D perhaps TRBD1 (5 bases). Germline lookup yields CDR1 SGHVS and CDR2 FQNEAQ. There are 13 residues in the CDR3. The germline V and J ends were trimmed by 5 bases and 1 base, with 8 bases remaining between them. This CDR3 is CASSRDFNYGYTF. CDR3 nucleotide sequence: TGTGCCAGCAGCCGGGACTTTAACTATGGCTACACCTTC.

This clonotype was found a few times. The V gene is TRBV6-5, the J gene TRBJ1-3; D might be TRBD1 (6 bases). CDR3 length equals 14 residues. The germline gives CDR1 MNHEY, CDR2 SVGAGI. The germline V and J ends were trimmed by 3 bases and 4 bases, with 10 bases remaining between them. This chain's CDR3 is CASSYGGAGNTIYF. The CDR3 DNA reads TGTGCCAGCAGTTATGGGGGCGCCGGAAACACCATATATTTT.